Each of the 20 T cell receptor beta chains below was sequenced from the same sample in a study of T-cell reconstitution after alpha-beta-depleted transplantation in children. TCRbeta library preparation incorporated unique molecular identifiers. TCRdb re-derived calls from the PCR reads in MiXCR, one entry per CDR3 protein. The sample has approximately 400,000 distinct CDR3 sequences, around 9.9% seen once. The input for sequencing was PBMCs from the stem cell graft donor, taken from the stem cell graft. These receptors all stem from a human donor who donated a stem cell graft to a child with acute myeloid leukemia.

The rearrangement joins TRBV18 to TRBJ1-2; no clear D gene. Trimming stripped 2 bases from V and 7 bases from J, with 11 bases between. This CDR3 has 13 residues. Per the germline V gene, CDR1 is KGHSH and CDR2 is LQKENI. CDR3 amino acids: CASSPASSSGYTF. For the CDR3, the DNA is TGTGCCAGCTCACCAGCCAGTTCGAGTGGCTACACCTTC.

The sample holds a few counts of this clonotype. The chain is built from TRBV5-1 and TRBJ1-5; TRBD1 matches 7 bases. The CDR3 is 14 residues long. Trimming removed 4 bases from V and 4 bases from J; junction bases left unmatched: 5. Germline assignment: CDR1 SGHRS and CDR2 YFSETQ. CDR3 loop: CASSPGTANQPQHF. CDR3 coding DNA: TGCGCCAGCAGCCCGGGGACAGCAAATCAGCCCCAGCATTTT. Combining the CDR3 with reference TRBV5-1 and TRBJ1-5 gives the whole variable domain KAGVTQTPRYLIKTRGQQVTLSCSPISGHRSVSWYQQTPGQGLQFLFEYFSETQRNKGNFPGRFSGRQFSNSRSEMNVSTLELGDSALYLCASSPGTANQPQHFGDGTRLSIL.

This clonotype occurred many times. The chain carries TRBV7-9 and TRBJ1-1; possible D gene TRBD1, 6 bases. Germline CDR1 SEHNR, CDR2 FQNEAQ (reference sequence). The CDR3 runs 13 residues. V was shortened by 3 bases and J by 5 bases, with 10 bases between the two germline ends. CDR3 in amino acids: CASSFQGLTEAFF. The CDR3 DNA reads TGTGCCAGCAGCTTCCAGGGGCTGACTGAAGCTTTCTTT.

This clonotype was detected a few times. The chain recombines TRBV12-3 or TRBV12-4 with TRBJ1-2; TRBD1 is a possible D gene (6 bases). The CDR3 length is 14 residues. Trimming took 5 bases from V and 2 from J, leaving 12 bases between them. CDR3 sequence (DNA): TGTGCCAGCAGTCCACAGACAGGAAACTATGGCTACACCTTC. Translation gives CASSPQTGNYGYTF.

This clonotype showed up many times. CDR3 loop: CASSAGTSATGELFF. The CDR3 DNA reads TGCGCCAGCAGTGCCGGGACTAGCGCAACCGGGGAGCTGTTTTTT. The chain combines TRBV5-1 with TRBJ2-2; 10 positions agree with TRBD2. Germline values: CDR1 SGHRS, CDR2 YFSETQ. This CDR3 is 15 amino acids long. J gave up 5 bases and V 5 bases, and 6 bases lay outside the gene matches. Using reference TRBV5-1 and TRBJ2-2 for the parts outside the CDR3, the full variable domain is KAGVTQTPRYLIKTRGQQVTLSCSPISGHRSVSWYQQTPGQGLQFLFEYFSETQRNKGNFPGRFSGRQFSNSRSEMNVSTLELGDSALYLCASSAGTSATGELFFGEGSRLTVL.

The rearrangement uses TRBV7-9 and TRBJ1-1; TRBD1 might be the D (6 bases). This CDR3 has 14 amino acids. Germline V gene sequence: CDR1 SEHNR, CDR2 FQNEAQ (reference sequence). V shed 5 bases and J shed 1 base, with 11 bases lying between them. CDR3 protein: CASSPRDKNTEAFF. CDR3 nucleotides: TGTGCCAGCAGCCCACGGGACAAGAACACTGAAGCTTTCTTT.

This clonotype was observed a handful of times. V gene TRBV7-6 combines with J gene TRBJ2-5; D is undetermined. Per germline, CDR1 SGHVS and CDR2 FNYEAQ. The CDR3 is 13 amino acids. V was cut by 3 bases and J by 4 bases, with 9 bases left in between. The CDR3: CASSFPGSETQYF. In DNA form, the CDR3 reads TGTGCCAGCAGCTTCCCGGGTTCAGAGACCCAGTACTTC.

As for this clonotype: This may stem from a read error, because a much larger clone lies one nucleotide away. The V and J genes are TRBV9 and TRBJ2-5, with D possibly being TRBD2 (5 bases). CDR3 length: 16 amino acids. The V gene's germline CDR1 is SGDLS and CDR2 YYNGEE. The CDR3 loop reads CVSSVGPGGSQETQYF. In DNA form, the CDR3 reads TGTGTCAGCAGCGTAGGCCCCGGCGGGTCCCAAGAGACCCAGTACTTC.

There are many counts of this clonotype. This chain links TRBV7-8 with TRBJ2-1, with TRBD2 identical over 8 bases. CDR3 length: 15 residues. Germline CDR1 is SGHVS and CDR2 is FQNEAQ. Trimming at V came to 2 bases and at J to 4 bases, leaving 4 bases not matched to a gene. DNA of the CDR3: TGTGCCAGCAGCTTAAGCGGGACTAGGTACAATGAGCAGTTCTTC. The encoded protein is CASSLSGTRYNEQFF.

This clonotype was counted between two and nine times. The V and J genes are TRBV7-8 and TRBJ1-5; possible D gene TRBD1, 5 bases. This CDR3 has 14 amino acids. CDR1 is SGHVS, CDR2 FQNEAQ, per germline. The V end lost 1 base, the J end lost 6 bases, and 10 bases lay between the germline ends. The CDR3 sequence: CASSLVGVFQPQHF. DNA for the CDR3: TGTGCCAGCAGCTTAGTAGGGGTTTTTCAGCCCCAGCATTTT.

The J gene is TRBJ1-1, the V gene TRBV20-1; D gene uncertain. The germline gives CDR1 DFQATT, CDR2 SNEGSKA (reference sequence). Trimming pared 5 bases from V and 0 bases from J, leaving 13 bases between. The CDR3 sequence is 14 residues long. The CDR3 loop reads CSAPSIGLNTEAFF. The CDR3 DNA reads as TGCAGTGCTCCATCAATCGGTCTGAACACTGAAGCTTTCTTT.

The chain links TRBV6-1 to TRBJ2-5, with 7 positions matching TRBD1. Germline CDR1 and CDR2: MNHNS and SASEGT. This CDR3 region has 17 residues. With 6 bases clipped from V and 1 base from J, the junction kept 14 bases outside the gene matches. The CDR3, as DNA: TGTGCCAGCAGGGAAACAGGGGTATCGGCCCCCCAAGAGACCCAGTACTTC. This codes for CASRETGVSAPQETQYF.

The sample holds many counts of this clonotype. V is TRBV7-2 and J is TRBJ2-1; TRBD1 aligns across 7 bases. V gave up 5 bases and J gave up 2 bases; unmatched junction bases: 3. CDR3 length: 14 amino acids. CDR1 and CDR2 (germline): SGHTA, FQGNSA. This CDR3 reads CASSPGQTYNEQFF. CDR3 sequence (DNA): TGTGCCAGCAGCCCGGGACAGACCTACAATGAGCAGTTCTTC.

This clonotype was counted between two and nine times. This chain links TRBV5-1 with TRBJ2-7; D gene uncertain. The CDR3 covers 14 residues. The germline gives CDR1 SGHRS, CDR2 YFSETQ. V lost 2 bases to trimming and J lost 6 bases, with 15 bases between them. This CDR3 is CASSFSKARPEQYF. The CDR3 DNA follows: TGCGCCAGCAGCTTCTCCAAGGCCAGACCCGAGCAGTACTTC.

This clonotype was observed a few times. The chain employs TRBV15 and TRBJ1-6; D unresolved. The CDR3 has 14 residues. V lost 1 base to trimming and J lost 6 bases, with 7 bases between them. Germline V gene lookup returns CDR1 LNHNV and CDR2 YYDKDF (reference sequence). As DNA, the CDR3 is TGTGCCACCAGCAGAGGAGGTGGTAATTCACCCCTCCACTTT. It specifies CATSRGGGNSPLHF.

There are many counts of this clonotype. The J gene is TRBJ2-7, the V gene TRBV20-1; the match to TRBD2 covers 8 bases. The CDR3 consists of 16 residues. Germline V gene data show CDR1 as DFQATT and CDR2 as SNEGSKA (reference sequence). With V trimmed by 3 bases and J by 0 bases, 10 bases remained unmatched. The CDR3 bases are TGCAGTGCTAGTAGTCATAGCGGGGCTAGCTCCTACGAGCAGTACTTC. This codes for CSASSHSGASSYEQYF.

In its sample, this clonotype was seen a few times. V gene TRBV29-1 combines with J gene TRBJ2-5, with 8 bases lining up with TRBD1. Germline loops: CDR1 SQVTM, CDR2 ANQGSEA. J gave up 5 bases and V 6 bases, and 2 bases lay outside the gene matches. The CDR3 covers 11 residues. The CDR3, as DNA: TGCAGCGTGGACAGGGTGGAGACCCAGTACTTC. Amino acid sequence: CSVDRVETQYF.

The V call is TRBV7-2, the J call TRBJ2-5; D ambiguous. The germline V and J ends were trimmed by 1 base and 5 bases, with 8 bases remaining between them. The germline V gene has CDR1 SGHTA and CDR2 FQGNSA. The CDR3 sequence is 13 residues long. The DNA for the CDR3 is TGTGCCAGCAGCTTAGAAACATGGGAGACCCAGTACTTC. This codes for CASSLETWETQYF.

The CDR3 sequence is CASSPPGLAGPNTGELFF. CDR3 sequence (DNA): TGTGCCAGCAGCCCTCCGGGACTAGCGGGACCTAACACCGGGGAGCTGTTTTTT. The chain employs TRBV11-1 and TRBJ2-2; 13 bases match TRBD2. The CDR3 spans 18 residues. In germline, CDR1 is SGHAT, CDR2 FQDESV (reference sequence). V gave up 5 bases and J gave up 2 bases; unmatched junction bases: 8.

This clonotype occurred many times. The gene calls are TRBV12-3 or TRBV12-4 and TRBJ2-1; D might be TRBD2 (5 bases). The CDR3 runs 14 residues. Trimming left V 2 bases short and J 4 bases short, with 9 bases between. The CDR3 region has the DNA TGTGCCAGCAGTTTAAGGGAGCTATACAATGAGCAGTTCTTC. Its translation is CASSLRELYNEQFF.